These T cell receptor beta chains were read from a single sample in a study of blood T cells in healthy people across ages. TCRdb recomputed calls from the 5' RACE reads with MiXCR, one row per CDR3 protein. The table has roughly 680,000 distinct CDR3 sequences, under 25% seen once; the top ten hold 3.5% to 4%. The sample taken for sequencing was blood. The source of these receptors is an older man in good health. CDR3s leave out the opening cysteine and the closing phenylalanine or tryptophan. Fields, in order: J gene, V gene, CDR3 protein.

j_gene: TRBJ1-2
v_gene: TRBV5-6
CDR3aa: ASSVRRGINYGYT

j_gene: TRBJ2-1
v_gene: TRBV20-1
CDR3aa: SAMLGGSSYNEQF

j_gene: TRBJ2-7
v_gene: TRBV4-3
CDR3aa: ASSQDLGGEQY

j_gene: -
v_gene: TRBV7-9
CDR3aa: ASSSTGALPYEQY

j_gene: TRBJ2-3
v_gene: TRBV4-1
CDR3aa: ASSQILGQSGDTQY

j_gene: TRBJ1-2
v_gene: TRBV20-1
CDR3aa: SASPQGSNYGYT

j_gene: TRBJ2-3
v_gene: TRBV24-1
CDR3aa: ATSDIAGGPDTQY

j_gene: TRBJ2-5
v_gene: TRBV9
CDR3aa: ASSAGTHVETQY

j_gene: TRBJ2-1
v_gene: TRBV29-1
CDR3aa: SVRTSSYNEQF

j_gene: TRBJ2-3
v_gene: TRBV29-1
CDR3aa: SVDREGAYAQY

j_gene: TRBJ1-2
v_gene: TRBV25-1
CDR3aa: ASSAWGQYDNGYT

j_gene: TRBJ2-1
v_gene: TRBV20-1
CDR3aa: SARDPGLGVNEQF

j_gene: TRBJ2-1
v_gene: TRBV5-1
CDR3aa: ASSSTGSPVDNEQF

j_gene: TRBJ1-1
v_gene: TRBV11-2
CDR3aa: ASSLGAGPAF

j_gene: TRBJ2-3
v_gene: TRBV4-3
CDR3aa: ASSRGAQTDTQY

j_gene: TRBJ2-7
v_gene: TRBV20-1
CDR3aa: GAPPCSYEQY

j_gene: TRBJ2-7
v_gene: TRBV29-1
CDR3aa: SVEGTGGGEQY

j_gene: TRBJ2-7
v_gene: TRBV28
CDR3aa: ASSNTGGRYEQY

j_gene: TRBJ2-7
v_gene: TRBV6-6
CDR3aa: ASSSNSPYEQY

j_gene: TRBJ2-1
v_gene: TRBV24-1
CDR3aa: ATSDGLTSRRAGGSYNEQF

j_gene: TRBJ2-3
v_gene: TRBV29-1
CDR3aa: SVASGDTDTQY

j_gene: TRBJ1-1
v_gene: TRBV10-2
CDR3aa: ASKTVNTEAF

j_gene: TRBJ1-6
v_gene: TRBV25-1
CDR3aa: ASSEFWDSPLH

j_gene: TRBJ2-1
v_gene: TRBV5-6
CDR3aa: ASSLILANEQF

j_gene: TRBJ2-4
v_gene: TRBV7-2
CDR3aa: ASSLALPPRKNIQY

j_gene: TRBJ1-1
v_gene: TRBV2
CDR3aa: ASSPRKNTEAF

j_gene: TRBJ2-1
v_gene: TRBV28
CDR3aa: ASSSQRQGNNEQF